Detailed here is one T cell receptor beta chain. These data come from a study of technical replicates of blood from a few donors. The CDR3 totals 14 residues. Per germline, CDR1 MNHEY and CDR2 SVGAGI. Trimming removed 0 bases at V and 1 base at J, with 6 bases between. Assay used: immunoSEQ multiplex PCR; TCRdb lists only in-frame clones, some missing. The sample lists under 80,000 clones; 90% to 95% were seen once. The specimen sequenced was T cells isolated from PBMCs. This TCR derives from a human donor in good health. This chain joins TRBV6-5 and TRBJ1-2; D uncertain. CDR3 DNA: TGTGCCAGCAGTTACTCTTCGAGTAACTATGGCTACACCTTC. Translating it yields CASSYSSSNYGYTF.